The 3 T cell receptor beta chains below all came from one sample that was sequenced in a study of blood T cell repertoires in COVID-19. The table came from immunoSEQ multiplex PCR; TCRdb's copy has only in-frame clones and leaves some out. Here the sample spans roughly 230,000 clones, about nine tenths being singletons. Sequencing was performed on PBMCs or T cells enriched from blood (not recorded which). Source of these receptors: a woman younger than 45 with acute COVID-19.

This clone has just a few counts. This chain uses TRBV10-1 with TRBJ2-5; TRBD1 is a possible D gene (5 bases). In germline, CDR1 is WNHNN, CDR2 SYGVQD (reference sequence). This CDR3 contains 13 residues. With 0 bases removed from V and 4 bases from J, the gap between germline ends came to 6 bases. This chain's CDR3 is CASSESGVETQYF. DNA of the CDR3: TGCGCCAGCAGTGAGTCAGGGGTAGAGACCCAGTACTTC.

V and J are TRBV7-9 and TRBJ1-5; weak D call: TRBD1 (5 bases). From germline, CDR1 is SEHNR and CDR2 FQNEAQ (reference sequence). V was pared by 0 bases and J by 3 bases, with 15 bases between. CDR3 length equals 17 residues. The CDR3 spells CASSLARIGEVNQPQHF. CDR3 nucleotides: TGTGCCAGCAGCTTAGCGCGGATAGGGGAGGTCAATCAGCCCCAGCATTTT.

This sequence joins TRBV28 and TRBJ2-4, with a tentative D call TRBD1 (6 bases). The CDR3 has 17 amino acids. Per germline, CDR1 MDHEN and CDR2 SYDVKM. V lost 6 bases, J lost 1 base, and 19 bases lay in between. The CDR3 sequence: CASSRPTNRVAKNIQYF. The DNA for the CDR3 is TGTGCCAGCAGCAGACCAACCAACAGGGTTGCCAAAAACATTCAGTACTTC.